This TCR beta chain was profiled in a study of T cell changes during pregnancy in multiple sclerosis. CDR3 length: 14 amino acids. The ends were cut back, 3 bases at V and 6 bases at J, with 12 bases in the middle. The V gene's germline CDR1 is LNHDA and CDR2 SQIVND (reference sequence). The assay was immunoSEQ multiplex PCR, and TCRdb's table has in-frame clones only and misses some. The table includes approximately 38,000 clones, 92% detected once. Notes on this clone: Other nucleotide sequences from this sample produce the same CDR3.

This TCR came from a female donor with multiple sclerosis, enrolled in a pregnancy study. The input for sequencing was CD8+ T cells from peripheral blood mononuclear cells, taken in the third trimester of pregnancy. The chain employs TRBV19 and TRBJ1-5; D call uncertain. CDR3 protein: CASSIGSGGQPQHF. Written as DNA, the CDR3 is TGTGCCAGTAGTATCGGGTCAGGAGGTCAGCCCCAGCATTTT. The whole variable domain, filled in from reference TRBV19 and TRBJ1-5, reads DGGITQSPKYLFRKEGQNVTLSCEQNLNHDAMYWYRQDPGQGLRLIYYSQIVNDFQKGDIAEGYSVSREKKESFPLTVTSAQKNPTAFYLCASSIGSGGQPQHFGDGTRLSIL.